This T cell receptor (beta chain) was sequenced in a study of blood T cell repertoires in COVID-19. Study-wide background: The cDNA or gDNA used as material had been derived from T cells, B-cell-depleted T cells, or PBMCs.

Authors' analysis steps: Reference gene primer amplification gave estimated nucleated cell counts. TCRdb's copy holds only in-frame clones and misses some; the assay was immunoSEQ multiplex PCR. That table gives V, J and clone size, and the DNA gave D and trimming. The sample lists roughly 150,000 clones; around 87% were seen once. The trim removed 1 base at V and 2 bases at J, leaving 5 bases unmatched. CDR3 length: 16 residues. CDR1 and CDR2 (germline): MDHEN, SYDVKM. The chain couples TRBV28 to TRBJ2-7; TRBD2 matches 10 bases. The material sequenced was peripheral blood. This receptor was taken from a man older than 75 with acute or convalescent COVID-19. CDR3 protein: CASSLSAGLATYEQYF. For the CDR3, the DNA is TGTGCCAGCAGTTTATCCGCGGGACTAGCGACCTACGAGCAGTACTTC.